This entry is about one T cell receptor (beta chain). The CDR3 is 13 residues long. Germline CDR1 is SGHTA and CDR2 is FQGTGA. Trimming cost V 5 bases and J 5 bases; bases outside gene matches: 5. The data were obtained in a study of blood T cell repertoires in COVID-19. Study summary: The origin of the acute and convalescent COVID-19 samples was the United States, Italy and Spain. PBMCs, B-cell-depleted T cells, or T cells provided the cDNA or gDNA that made up the material.

In the original workflow: Estimation of nucleated cell counts was performed using reference gene primer amplification. TCRdb's copy holds only in-frame clones and misses some; the assay was immunoSEQ multiplex PCR. The D gene and trimming were derived from the DNA, and the V and J assignments and clone size from that table. The sample carries fewer than 200,000 clones, approximately 82% recorded once. Sequencing was carried out using peripheral blood. This chain joins TRBV7-3 and TRBJ2-5; 7 positions agree with TRBD1. The TCR was taken from a woman in her seventies who had recovered from COVID-19. CDR3 amino acids: CASSAETGETQYF. CDR3 nucleotide sequence: TGTGCCAGCAGCGCCGAGACAGGGGAGACCCAGTACTTC.